This TCR beta chain is drawn from a study of blood T cell repertoires in COVID-19. The overall study: Donors in the United States, Italy and Spain gave samples during acute or convalescent COVID-19.

Germline V gene sequence: CDR1 SGHRS, CDR2 YFSETQ. This CDR3 region has 14 residues. V lost 4 bases and J lost 6, with 13 bases in between. The table came from immunoSEQ multiplex PCR; TCRdb's copy has only in-frame clones and leaves some out. The sample lists tens of thousands of clones, over 75% occurring once. The chain joins TRBV5-1 to TRBJ1-4; no definite D call. The TCR originated in a human donor in a cohort sampled during active COVID-19. Sequencing was performed on peripheral blood. In DNA form, the CDR3 reads TGCGCCAGCAGCCCGGCCCACGGGGATGAAAAACTGTTTTTT. Its translation: CASSPAHGDEKLFF.